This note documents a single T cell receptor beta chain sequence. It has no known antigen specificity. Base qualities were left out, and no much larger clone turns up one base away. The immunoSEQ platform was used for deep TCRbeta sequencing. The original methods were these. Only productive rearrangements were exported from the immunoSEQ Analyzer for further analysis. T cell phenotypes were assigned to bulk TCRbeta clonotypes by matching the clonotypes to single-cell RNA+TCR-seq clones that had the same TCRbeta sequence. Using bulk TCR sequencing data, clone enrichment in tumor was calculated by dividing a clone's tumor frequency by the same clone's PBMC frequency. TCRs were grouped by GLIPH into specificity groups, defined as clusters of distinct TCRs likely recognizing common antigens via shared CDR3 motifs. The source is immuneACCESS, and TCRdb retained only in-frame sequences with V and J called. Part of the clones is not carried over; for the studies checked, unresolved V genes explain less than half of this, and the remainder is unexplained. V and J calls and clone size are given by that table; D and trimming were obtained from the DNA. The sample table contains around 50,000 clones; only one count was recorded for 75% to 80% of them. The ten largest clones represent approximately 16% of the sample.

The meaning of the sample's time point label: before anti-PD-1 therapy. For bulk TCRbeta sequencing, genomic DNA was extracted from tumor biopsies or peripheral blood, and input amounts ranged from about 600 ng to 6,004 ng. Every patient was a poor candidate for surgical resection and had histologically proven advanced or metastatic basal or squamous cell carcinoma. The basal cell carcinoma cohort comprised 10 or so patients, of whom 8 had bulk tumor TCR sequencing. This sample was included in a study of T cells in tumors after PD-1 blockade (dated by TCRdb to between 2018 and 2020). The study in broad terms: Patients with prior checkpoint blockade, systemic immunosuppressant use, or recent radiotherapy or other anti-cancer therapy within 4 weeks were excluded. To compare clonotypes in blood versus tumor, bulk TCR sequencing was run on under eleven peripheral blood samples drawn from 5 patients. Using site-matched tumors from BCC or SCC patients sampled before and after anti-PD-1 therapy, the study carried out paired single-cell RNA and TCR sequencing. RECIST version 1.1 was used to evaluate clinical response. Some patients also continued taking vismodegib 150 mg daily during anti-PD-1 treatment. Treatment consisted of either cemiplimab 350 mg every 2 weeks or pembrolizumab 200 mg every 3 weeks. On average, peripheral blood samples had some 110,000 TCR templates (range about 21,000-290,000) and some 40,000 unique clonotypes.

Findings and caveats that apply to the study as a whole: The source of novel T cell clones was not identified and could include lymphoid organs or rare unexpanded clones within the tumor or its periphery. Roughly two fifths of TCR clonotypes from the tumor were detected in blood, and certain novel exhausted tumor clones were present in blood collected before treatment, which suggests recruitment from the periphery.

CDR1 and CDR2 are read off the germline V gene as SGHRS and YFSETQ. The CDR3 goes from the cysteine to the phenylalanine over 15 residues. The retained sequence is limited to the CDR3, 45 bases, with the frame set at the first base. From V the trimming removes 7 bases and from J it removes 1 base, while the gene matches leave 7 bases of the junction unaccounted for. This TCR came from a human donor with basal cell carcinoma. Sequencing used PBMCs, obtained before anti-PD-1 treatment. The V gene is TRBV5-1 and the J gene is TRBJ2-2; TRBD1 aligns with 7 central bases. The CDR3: CASLKYRGNTGELFF. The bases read TGCGCCAGCCTTAAATACAGGGGGAACACCGGGGAGCTGTTTTTT.